A single sample is the source of the 31 T cell receptor beta chains below, sequenced in a study of T-cell memory formation after mild COVID-19. Via MiXCR, TCRdb re-called the 5' RACE reads, giving one row per CDR3 protein. Among over 400,000 distinct CDR3 sequences, more than 20% were seen once, and the ten largest hold over 10%. Sequences were obtained from PBMCs or a T cell subset sorted from them (not recorded which). The receptors shown here come from an adult woman who had mild COVID-19 (a few samples of this study predate the infection). Cell type and time point are not known.

This clonotype was detected a few times. The V call is TRBV12-5, the J call TRBJ1-2; 8 nucleotides align to TRBD1. V gave up 3 bases and J gave up 5 bases; unmatched junction bases: 5. Germline CDR1 is LGHNT and CDR2 is FRNRAP. The CDR3 extends over 14 amino acids. CDR3 sequence reads: CASGFETGVYGYTF. For the CDR3, the DNA is TGTGCTAGTGGTTTCGAGACAGGGGTGTATGGCTACACCTTC. Looking up the rest from reference TRBV12-5 and TRBJ1-2 gives the full variable domain: DARVTQTPRHKVTEMGQEVTMRCQPILGHNTVFWYRQTMMQGLELLAYFRNRAPLDDSGMPKDRFSAEMPDATLATLKIQPSEPRDSAVYFCASGFETGVYGYTFGSGTRLTVV.

This clonotype was picked up a small number of times. This sequence joins TRBV24-1 and TRBJ2-7, with 7 bases aligning to TRBD1. The junction had 9 bases not matched to a gene; V was cut back by 4 bases and J by 1 base. Germline CDR1 reads KGHDR; CDR2 reads SFDVKD. The length of the CDR3 is 16 residues. CDR3: CATSDRPSTGSYEQYF. CDR3 bases: TGTGCCACCAGTGACCGACCCTCGACAGGGTCCTACGAGCAGTACTTC.

The chain joins TRBV2 to TRBJ2-3; 8 positions match TRBD1. The germline gives CDR1 SNHLY, CDR2 FYNNEI. V dropped 6 bases and J dropped 6; count of bases not matched to a gene: 8. This CDR3 is 14 amino acids long. CDR3 sequence (DNA): TGTGCCAGCAGGAGGACAGGGACCAGCGATACGCAGTATTTT. It translates to CASRRTGTSDTQYF.

This clonotype was picked up a small number of times. An end of the junction differs from the germline gene, which may be a read error. The chain has TRBV4-3 and TRBJ1-1; D is undetermined. From germline, CDR1 is LGHNA and CDR2 YSLEER. CDR3 size: 13 residues. CDR3 protein: CASSEDPNTEAFF. The CDR3 DNA reads as TGCGCCAGCAGCGAAGACCCCAACACTGAAGCTTTCTTT.

This chain uses TRBV5-4 with TRBJ2-6, with D possibly matching TRBD1 (5 bases). This CDR3 is built from 16 residues. Germline V lookup: CDR1 SGHNT, CDR2 YYREEE (reference sequence). Trimming stripped 2 bases from V and 0 bases from J, with 9 bases between. CDR3 nucleotides: TGTGCCAGCAGCTTCAGGGCGAACTCTGGGGCCAACGTCCTGACTTTC. It specifies CASSFRANSGANVLTF.

V is TRBV5-1 and J is TRBJ2-3; D gene uncertain. In germline, CDR1 is SGHRS, CDR2 YFSETQ. The V and J ends lost 7 bases and 8 bases respectively, with 23 bases between them. The CDR3 sequence is 15 residues long. The chain's CDR3 is CASSTVPLIAATQYF. In nucleotides, the CDR3 is TGCGCCAGCTCAACGGTCCCCTTGATCGCAGCTACGCAGTATTTT.

The chain couples TRBV9 to TRBJ2-7, with D perhaps matching TRBD2 (7 bases). The CDR3 consists of 16 residues. The germline CDR1 and CDR2 sequences are SGDLS and YYNGEE. With 4 bases removed from V and 2 bases from J, the gap between germline ends came to 19 bases. The CDR3 nucleotides are TGTGCCAGCAGCCCCCTGGGGGCGGGAGTGCCCTACGAGCAGTACTTC. Protein product: CASSPLGAGVPYEQYF.

This sequence joins TRBV15 and TRBJ1-1, with D unresolved. Germline V lookup: CDR1 LNHNV, CDR2 YYDKDF (reference sequence). Trimming cost V 0 bases and J 11 bases, with 22 bases left between them. The CDR3 sequence is 16 residues long. The CDR3: CATSRDRSPGDGSAFF. As DNA, the CDR3 is TGTGCCACCAGCAGAGATCGGTCTCCGGGTGACGGCTCCGCTTTCTTT.

The J gene is TRBJ2-7, the V gene TRBV6-5; 8 nucleotides line up with TRBD1. CDR3 length: 15 amino acids. Germline CDR1 is MNHEY and CDR2 is SVGAGI. Trimming took 5 bases from V and 3 from J; bases not matched to a gene: 9. DNA of the CDR3: TGTGCCAGCAGTCCTCGGAGGGACAGGTACTACGAGCAGTACTTC. Amino acids: CASSPRRDRYYEQYF.

The sample holds a few counts of this clonotype. V gene TRBV24-1 combines with J gene TRBJ2-3; maybe TRBD2 (5 bases). CDR1 and CDR2 from the germline V gene are KGHDR and SFDVKD. The CDR3 consists of 13 residues. The germline V and J ends were trimmed by 5 bases and 2 bases, with 7 bases remaining between them. The DNA of the CDR3 is TGTGCCACCAGTGCCGGGAACACAGATACGCAGTATTTT. Amino acids: CATSAGNTDTQYF.

The gene calls are TRBV9 and TRBJ2-5; D gene unclear. The germline V and J ends were trimmed by 0 bases and 3 bases, with 3 bases remaining between them. Germline lookup yields CDR1 SGDLS and CDR2 YYNGEE. The CDR3 runs 12 residues. CDR3 residues: CASSVAEETQYF. CDR3 nucleotide sequence: TGTGCCAGCAGCGTAGCGGAAGAGACCCAGTACTTC. The variable domain in full, with the rest retrieved from reference TRBV9 and TRBJ2-5, is DSGVTQTPKHLITATGQRVTLRCSPRSGDLSVYWYQQSLDQGLQFLIQYYNGEERAKGNILERFSAQQFPDLHSELNLSSLELGDSALYFCASSVAEETQYFGPGTRLLVL.

The chain employs TRBV5-1 and TRBJ2-5; 10 bases are a match to TRBD1. This CDR3 is 15 amino acids long. CDR1 SGHRS and CDR2 YFSETQ come from the germline V gene. The V segment lost 4 bases and the J segment 2 bases; nucleotides outside the gene matches: 5. This CDR3 is CASSRGTGVQETQYF. The CDR3, as DNA: TGCGCCAGCAGCCGCGGGACAGGGGTTCAAGAGACCCAGTACTTC.

The rearrangement joins TRBV24-1 to TRBJ2-2, with TRBD1 as a possible D gene (6 bases). The germline V gene encodes CDR1 KGHDR and CDR2 SFDVKD. Trimming removed 4 bases at V and 0 bases at J, with 14 bases between. This CDR3 comprises 17 residues. DNA of the CDR3: TGTGCCACCAGTGACCCACTGACAGGAGCGAACACCGGGGAGCTGTTTTTT. It translates to CATSDPLTGANTGELFF.

The sample holds many counts of this clonotype. V is TRBV9 and J is TRBJ2-3; 7 bases map to TRBD2. Germline V lookup: CDR1 SGDLS, CDR2 YYNGEE. V was pared by 5 bases and J by 0 bases, with 3 bases of the junction left unmatched. The CDR3 extends over 14 amino acids. The CDR3 spells CASSVSGSTDTQYF. CDR3 sequence (DNA): TGTGCCAGCAGTGTTAGCGGGAGCACAGATACGCAGTATTTT.

This clonotype turned up a few times. This chain connects TRBV20-1 to TRBJ2-5; D not resolved. The germline V gene encodes CDR1 DFQATT and CDR2 SNEGSKA (reference sequence). The CDR3 has 13 amino acids. V shed 5 bases and J shed 1 base, with 11 bases lying between them. CDR3 sequence reads: CSASIGRQETQYF. In DNA, the CDR3 is TGCAGTGCTTCTATCGGACGCCAAGAGACCCAGTACTTC.

V is TRBV6-2 or TRBV6-3 and J is TRBJ1-1; a possible D gene is TRBD1 (5 bases). Germline-derived CDR1 and CDR2 are MNHEY and SVGEGT. The germline V and J ends were trimmed by 8 bases and 1 base, with 17 bases remaining between them. The CDR3 length is 15 residues. The CDR3 spells CASAEPGRSNTEAFF. The CDR3 DNA reads as TGTGCCAGCGCTGAACCGGGACGTTCGAACACTGAAGCTTTCTTT.

This clonotype has a handful of counts. The chain couples TRBV7-2 to TRBJ1-1; D may be TRBD1 (6 bases). Trimming took 1 base from V and 11 from J, leaving 14 bases between them. CDR1 is SGHTA, CDR2 FQGNSA, per germline. This CDR3 has 13 residues. This CDR3 is CASSLGFIGQAFF. The CDR3 DNA sequence: TGTGCCAGCAGCTTAGGGTTTATCGGACAGGCTTTCTTT.

In this sample, this clonotype turned up a few times. V is TRBV5-5 and J is TRBJ2-2, with 9 bases matching TRBD1. CDR3 length equals 15 residues. V was clipped by 5 bases and J by 3 bases; unmatched bases: 5. Germline CDR1 and CDR2: SGHKS and YYEKEE (reference sequence). The CDR3 DNA sequence: TGTGCCAGCAGTTTAGGGACAGGGTACACCGGGGAGCTGTTTTTT. As protein: CASSLGTGYTGELFF.

The chain recombines TRBV12-3 or TRBV12-4 with TRBJ1-1; 10 nucleotides agree with TRBD1. The CDR3 sequence is 13 residues long. J lost 6 bases, V lost 9 bases, and 7 bases had no gene match. The CDR3 DNA is TGTGCCAGTGGGACAGGGGACGGCTCTGAAGCTTTCTTT. Its translation: CASGTGDGSEAFF.

The J gene is TRBJ1-3, the V gene TRBV5-1; D remains ambiguous. CDR1 is SGHRS, CDR2 YFSETQ, per germline. Trimming cost V 1 base and J 2 bases, with 16 bases left between them. The length of the CDR3 is 17 residues. The CDR3 here is CASSLSGRTIPGNTIYF. The CDR3 DNA sequence: TGCGCCAGCAGCTTGAGTGGCAGGACCATACCTGGAAACACCATATATTTT.

The chain employs TRBV6-5 and TRBJ1-4, with a possible D match to TRBD1 (5 bases). Deletions cut 7 bases from V and 4 bases from J, with 16 bases between. CDR3 length equals 15 residues. Germline values: CDR1 MNHEY, CDR2 SVGAGI. This chain's CDR3 is CASKPGRGINEKLFF. Written as DNA, the CDR3 is TGTGCCAGCAAACCCGGCCGGGGCATTAATGAAAAACTGTTTTTT.

V and J are TRBV19 and TRBJ2-1, with 10 positions matching TRBD2. Germline trimming cut 8 bases from V and 3 bases from J; bases unmatched to any gene: 10. CDR1 is LNHDA, CDR2 SQIVND, per germline (reference sequence). CDR3 length equals 16 residues. Here the CDR3 reads CASARLAGKRYNEQFF. CDR3 nucleotide sequence: TGTGCCAGTGCACGACTAGCGGGTAAACGCTACAATGAGCAGTTCTTC.

Only a few counts were recorded for this clonotype. The chain links TRBV5-4 to TRBJ2-1; 9 bases are a match to TRBD2. V shed 5 bases and J 7 bases; nucleotides not matched to a gene: 4. CDR1 and CDR2 (germline): SGHNT, YYREEE (reference sequence). This CDR3 is 13 amino acids long. This chain's CDR3 is CASRREGQNEQFF. CDR3 coding DNA: TGTGCCAGCAGGCGGGAGGGTCAGAATGAGCAGTTCTTC.

The rearrangement joins TRBV12-3 or TRBV12-4 to TRBJ2-7; D is perhaps TRBD2 (7 bases). The V gene lost 7 bases and the J gene lost 7 bases, with 17 bases spanning the gap. CDR3 length equals 13 residues. CDR3 in amino acids: CASTGGQGREQYF. The DNA for the CDR3 is TGTGCCAGCACCGGGGGGCAGGGCCGGGAGCAGTACTTC.

This clonotype was seen only a few times. The chain links TRBV4-2 to TRBJ2-3; 13 nucleotides agree with TRBD2. V was pared by 3 bases and J by 4 bases, with 13 bases of the junction left unmatched. CDR1 and CDR2 (germline): LGHNA, YNFKEQ. The CDR3 is 19 amino acids. The CDR3 loop reads CASSHFPTGGLAGADTQYF. The CDR3 DNA is TGTGCCAGCAGCCATTTCCCAACCGGAGGACTAGCGGGAGCAGATACGCAGTATTTT.

The gene calls are TRBV7-6 and TRBJ2-7, with D possibly matching TRBD2 (6 bases). V lost 3 bases and J 5 bases, leaving 8 bases between the germline ends. Germline V gene sequence: CDR1 SGHVS, CDR2 FNYEAQ. The CDR3 spans 12 residues. The CDR3 nucleotides are TGTGCCAGCAGCTTGATAGCGGACGAGCAGTACTTC. The encoded protein is CASSLIADEQYF.

In its sample, this clonotype was seen a few times. CDR3 loop: CAISEGLAGASEQFF. CDR3 nucleotides: TGTGCCATCAGTGAAGGACTAGCGGGAGCGAGTGAGCAGTTCTTC. The chain employs TRBV10-3 and TRBJ2-1; 13 bases are shared with TRBD2. Germline loops: CDR1 ENHRY, CDR2 SYGVKD. J was trimmed by 9 bases and V by 3 bases; bases with no gene match: 5. The CDR3 totals 15 residues.

This clonotype has just a few counts. This chain uses TRBV7-2 with TRBJ1-1, with a weak D call TRBD1 (5 bases). V was clipped by 11 bases and J by 5 bases, with 9 bases between them. CDR1 is SGHTA, CDR2 FQGNSA, per germline. This CDR3 region has 10 residues. The CDR3 here is CARGVTEAFF. DNA of the CDR3: TGTGCCCGAGGGGTAACTGAAGCTTTCTTT.

This clonotype was seen only a few times. CDR3 sequence reads: CASRGQGAFDEQYF. Here the CDR3 DNA reads TGTGCCAGCAGGGGACAGGGGGCTTTCGACGAGCAGTACTTC. This chain joins TRBV11-1 and TRBJ2-7, with 12 bases matching TRBD1. CDR3 length: 14 residues. Germline loops: CDR1 SGHAT, CDR2 FQDESV (reference sequence). V lost 6 bases to trimming and J lost 5 bases; unmatched junction nucleotides: 5.

The chain uses TRBV9 and TRBJ2-1; 8 bases agree with TRBD1. Germline V gives CDR1 SGDLS, CDR2 YYNGEE. Trimming cost V 3 bases and J 1 base; bases outside gene matches: 3. The CDR3 covers 15 residues. In nucleotides, the CDR3 is TGTGCCAGCAGCGGCCGGGACAGGTCCTACAATGAGCAGTTCTTC. This gives the protein CASSGRDRSYNEQFF.

The chain has TRBV15 and TRBJ1-1; no definite D call. Trimming took off 0 bases at V and 2 bases at J, with 4 bases between the two ends. This CDR3 comprises 13 residues. Germline CDR1 LNHNV, CDR2 YYDKDF (reference sequence). This chain's CDR3 is CATSRDQNTEAFF. The CDR3 DNA reads TGTGCCACCAGCAGAGACCAAAACACTGAAGCTTTCTTT.